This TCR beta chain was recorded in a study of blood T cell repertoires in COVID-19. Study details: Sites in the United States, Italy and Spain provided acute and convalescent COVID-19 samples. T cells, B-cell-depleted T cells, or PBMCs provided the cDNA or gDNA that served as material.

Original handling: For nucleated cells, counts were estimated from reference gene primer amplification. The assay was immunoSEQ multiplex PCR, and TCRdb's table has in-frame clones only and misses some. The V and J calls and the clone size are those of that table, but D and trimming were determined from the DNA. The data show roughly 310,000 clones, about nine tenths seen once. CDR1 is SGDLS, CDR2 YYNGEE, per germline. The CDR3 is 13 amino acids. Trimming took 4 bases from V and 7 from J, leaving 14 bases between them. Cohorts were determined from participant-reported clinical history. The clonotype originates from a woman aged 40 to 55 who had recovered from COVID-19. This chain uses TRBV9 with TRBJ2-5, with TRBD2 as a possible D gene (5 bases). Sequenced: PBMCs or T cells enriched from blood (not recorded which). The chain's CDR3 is CASSHPAAGTQYF. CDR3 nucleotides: TGTGCCAGCAGCCACCCGGCGGCGGGGACCCAGTACTTC.